These T cell receptor beta chains were read from a single sample in a study of cytomegalovirus exposure and HLA in healthy donors. Sequenced by immunoSEQ multiplex PCR; TCRdb stores in-frame clones only, minus some. The profile shows about 160,000 clones, about 70% of them singletons. Material for sequencing was PBMCs. These receptors came from a woman between 40 and 50 years old in good health and CMV-seropositive. The CDR3 runs from the conserved cysteine through the conserved F or W. A D gene is named only where the DNA matches it firmly. Size is omitted from some rows. Given values are once, few, many or a class for expanded clones.

cdr3_aa cdr3_nt j_call clone_size v_call d_call
CASSLGERGYTF TGTGCCAGCAGCTTAGGGGAGCGAGGCTACACCTTC TRBJ1-2 NA TRBV7-9 NA
CASSKDVNRAYGYTF TGTGCCAGCTCAAAAGATGTAAACAGGGCCTATGGCTACACCTTC TRBJ1-2 NA TRBV18 NA
CASSQDPGREVGQPQHF TGTGCCAGCAGCCAAGATCCAGGCAGGGAAGTAGGTCAGCCCCAGCATTTT TRBJ1-5 NA TRBV4-2 NA
CSAARVTEAFF TGCAGTGCTGCGAGAGTAACTGAAGCTTTCTTT TRBJ1-1 few TRBV20-1 NA
CASSPQSLSSPLNF TGTGCCAGCAGCCCACAGAGCCTGAGTTCACCCCTCAACTTT TRBJ1-6 NA TRBV6-5 NA
CASSPDTGELFF TGCGCCAGCAGCCCCGACACCGGGGAGCTGTTTTTT TRBJ2-2 NA TRBV4-3 NA
CASSRTAGANVLTF TGTGCCAGCAGCCGGACAGCTGGGGCCAACGTCCTGACTTTC TRBJ2-6 NA TRBV13 NA
CSVEGGQGKFF TGCAGCGTTGAAGGCGGACAGGGGAAGTTCTTC TRBJ2-1 few TRBV29-1 TRBD1
CASSITSRKETQYF TGTGCCAGTAGTATAACTAGCAGGAAAGAGACCCAGTACTTC TRBJ2-5 NA TRBV19 NA
CASSVGGGQETQYF TGTGCCAGCAGCGTAGGGGGGGGGCAAGAGACCCAGTACTTC TRBJ2-5 few TRBV9 TRBD2
CASSWGLAGGYEQYF TGTGCCAGCAGCTGGGGACTAGCGGGAGGTTACGAGCAGTACTTC TRBJ2-7 NA TRBV7-8 TRBD2
CASSPPRVNNEKLFF TGTGCCAGCTCACCACCTCGGGTGAATAATGAAAAACTGTTTTTT TRBJ1-4 NA TRBV18 NA
CASRVEGVTDTQYF TGTGCCAGCAGGGTCGAGGGGGTCACAGATACGCAGTATTTT TRBJ2-3 NA TRBV6-6 NA
CAISTSSTGELFF TGTGCCATTTCGACTAGCTCGACCGGGGAGCTGTTTTTT TRBJ2-2 NA TRBV2 TRBD2
CASSRGAAGREPQHF TGTGCCAGCAGCCGTGGGGCCGCAGGGAGGGAGCCCCAGCATTTT TRBJ1-5 NA TRBV28 NA
CASSLFGSGTDTQYF TGTGCCAGCAGCTTATTTGGGAGTGGTACAGATACGCAGTATTTT TRBJ2-3 NA TRBV7-2 NA
CASSFPGGGTDTQYF TGTGCCAGTAGCTTTCCAGGGGGAGGCACAGATACGCAGTATTTT TRBJ2-3 few TRBV19 TRBD1
CASSSTSGGHVDTQYF TGTGCCAGCAGCTCCACTAGCGGGGGGCATGTGGATACGCAGTATTTT TRBJ2-3 once TRBV11-2 TRBD2
CASSIDRGDGYTF TGTGCCAGTAGTATTGACAGGGGTGACGGCTACACCTTC TRBJ1-2 NA TRBV19 TRBD1
CASSPEGGQGKLFF TGTGCCAGCTCACCAGAAGGGGGCCAAGGAAAACTGTTTTTT TRBJ1-4 NA TRBV18 TRBD1
CASSLMGGGPQETQYF TGTGCCAGCAGTTTAATGGGCGGGGGGCCCCAAGAGACCCAGTACTTC TRBJ2-5 few TRBV27 TRBD2
CASTSGNEQYF TGTGCCAGCACTAGCGGGAACGAGCAGTACTTC TRBJ2-7 few TRBV2 TRBD2
CASSLGPRDYYEQYF TGTGCCAGCAGCTTAGGCCCCCGGGACTACTACGAGCAGTACTTC TRBJ2-7 NA TRBV7-2 TRBD2
CASSSTGQGTYSNQPQHF TGTGCCAGCAGCTCTACGGGACAGGGGACCTATAGCAATCAGCCCCAGCATTTT TRBJ1-5 NA TRBV5-5 TRBD1
CASSRATGGPGANVLTF TGTGCCAGCAGCCGGGCGACAGGGGGCCCTGGGGCCAACGTCCTGACTTTC TRBJ2-6 NA TRBV7-2 TRBD1
CASSADFYNEQFF TGTGCCAGCAGCGCGGACTTCTACAATGAGCAGTTCTTC TRBJ2-1 NA TRBV6-4 NA
CASSFGGAETQYF TGTGCCAGCAGCTTTGGGGGGGCAGAGACCCAGTACTTC TRBJ2-5 NA TRBV5-6 NA
CASSESGGASDEQFF TGTGCCAGCAGTGAATCCGGGGGGGCGAGCGATGAGCAGTTCTTC TRBJ2-1 NA TRBV25-1 TRBD2
CASSFESPREKLFF TGCGCCAGCAGCTTCGAATCTCCCCGGGAAAAACTGTTTTTT TRBJ1-4 NA TRBV5-1 NA
CASGDREGPREETQYF TGTGCCAGCGGGGACAGGGAGGGGCCGAGAGAAGAGACCCAGTACTTC TRBJ2-5 once TRBV5-8 TRBD1
CASSGTGGANYGYTF TGTGCCAGTAGCGGGACAGGTGGTGCTAACTATGGCTACACCTTC TRBJ1-2 few TRBV19 TRBD1
CASRQGNQPQHF TGTGCCAGCAGACAGGGAAATCAGCCCCAGCATTTT TRBJ1-5 few TRBV6-5 NA
CASSAQGNTEAFF TGTGCCAGCTCAGCCCAGGGGAACACTGAAGCTTTCTTT TRBJ1-1 NA TRBV18 NA